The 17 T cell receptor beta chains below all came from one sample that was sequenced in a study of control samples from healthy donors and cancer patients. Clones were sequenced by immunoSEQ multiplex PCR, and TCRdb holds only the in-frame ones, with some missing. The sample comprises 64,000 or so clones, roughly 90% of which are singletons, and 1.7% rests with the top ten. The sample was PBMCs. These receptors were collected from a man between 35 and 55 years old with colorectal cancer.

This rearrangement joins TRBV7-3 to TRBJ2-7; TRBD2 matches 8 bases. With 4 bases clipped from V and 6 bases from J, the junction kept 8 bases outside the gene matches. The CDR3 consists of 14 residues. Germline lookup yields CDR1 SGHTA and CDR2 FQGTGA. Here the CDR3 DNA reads TGTGCCAGCAGCTCGACGTCCGGGACTAGCGAGCAGTACTTC. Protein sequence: CASSSTSGTSEQYF.

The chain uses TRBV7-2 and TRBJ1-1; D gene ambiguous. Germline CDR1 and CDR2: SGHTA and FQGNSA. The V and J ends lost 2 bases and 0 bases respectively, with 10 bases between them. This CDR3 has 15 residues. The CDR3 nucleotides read TGTGCCAGCAGCTTAATCGGGATACTGAACACTGAAGCTTTCTTT. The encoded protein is CASSLIGILNTEAFF. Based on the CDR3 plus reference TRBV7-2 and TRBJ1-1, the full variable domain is GAGVSQSPSNKVTEKGKDVELRCDPISGHTALYWYRQSLGQGLEFLIYFQGNSAPDKSGLPSDRFSAERTGGSVSTLTIQRTQQEDSAVYLCASSLIGILNTEAFFGQGTRLTVV.

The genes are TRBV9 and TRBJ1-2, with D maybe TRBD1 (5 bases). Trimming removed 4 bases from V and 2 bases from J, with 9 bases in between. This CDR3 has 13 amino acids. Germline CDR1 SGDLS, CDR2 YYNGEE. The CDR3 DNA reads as TGTGCCAGCAGCTCCCGGGACAACTATGGCTACACCTTC. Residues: CASSSRDNYGYTF.

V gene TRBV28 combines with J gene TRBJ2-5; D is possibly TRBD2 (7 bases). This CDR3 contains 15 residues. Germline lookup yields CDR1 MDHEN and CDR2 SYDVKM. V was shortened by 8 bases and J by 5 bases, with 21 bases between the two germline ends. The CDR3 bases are TGTGCCAGCGGAGGGGGGGGCCCTATGGTGGAGACCCAGTACTTC. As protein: CASGGGGPMVETQYF.

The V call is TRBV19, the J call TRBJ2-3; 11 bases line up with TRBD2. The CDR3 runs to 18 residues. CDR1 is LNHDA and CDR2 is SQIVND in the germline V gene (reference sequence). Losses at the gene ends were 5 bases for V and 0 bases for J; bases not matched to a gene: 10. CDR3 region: CASSFSGGAHGSTDTQYF. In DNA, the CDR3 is TGTGCCAGTAGTTTTAGCGGGGGGGCTCATGGGAGCACAGATACGCAGTATTTT.

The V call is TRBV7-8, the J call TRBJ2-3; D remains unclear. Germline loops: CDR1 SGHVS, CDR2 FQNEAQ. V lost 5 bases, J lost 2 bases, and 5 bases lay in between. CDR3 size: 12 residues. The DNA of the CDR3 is TGTGCCAGCAGCCCCAACACAGATACGCAGTATTTT. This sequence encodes CASSPNTDTQYF.

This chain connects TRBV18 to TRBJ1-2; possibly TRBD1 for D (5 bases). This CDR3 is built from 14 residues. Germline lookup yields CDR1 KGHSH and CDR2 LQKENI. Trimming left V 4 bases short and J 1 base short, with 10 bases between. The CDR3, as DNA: TGTGCCAGCTCACAGGAGACAGTTAACTATGGCTACACCTTC. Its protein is CASSQETVNYGYTF.

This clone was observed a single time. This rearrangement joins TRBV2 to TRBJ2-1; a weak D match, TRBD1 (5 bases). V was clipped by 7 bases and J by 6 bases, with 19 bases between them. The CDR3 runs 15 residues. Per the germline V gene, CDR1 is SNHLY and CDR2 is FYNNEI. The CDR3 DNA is TGTGCCAGCACCCTAAGGGGCGCAGGGCGCAATGAGCAGTTCTTC. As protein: CASTLRGAGRNEQFF.

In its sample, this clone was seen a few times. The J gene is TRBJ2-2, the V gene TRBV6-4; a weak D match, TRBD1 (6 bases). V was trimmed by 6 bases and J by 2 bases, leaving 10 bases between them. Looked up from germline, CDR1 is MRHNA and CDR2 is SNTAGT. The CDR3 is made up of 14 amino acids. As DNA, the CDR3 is TGTGCCAGCAGAGTCGGGACAAACACCGGGGAGCTGTTTTTT. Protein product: CASRVGTNTGELFF.

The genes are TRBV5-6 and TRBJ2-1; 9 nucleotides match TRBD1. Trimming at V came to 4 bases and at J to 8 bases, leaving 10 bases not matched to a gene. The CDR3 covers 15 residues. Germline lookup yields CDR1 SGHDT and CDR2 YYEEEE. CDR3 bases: TGTGCCAGCAGCCCAACGGGACAGGGTGGGGATGAGCAGTTCTTC. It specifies CASSPTGQGGDEQFF.

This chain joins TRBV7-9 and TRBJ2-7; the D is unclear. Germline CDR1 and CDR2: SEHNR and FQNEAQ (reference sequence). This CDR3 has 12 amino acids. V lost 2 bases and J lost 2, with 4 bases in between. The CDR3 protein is CASSLRPYEQYF. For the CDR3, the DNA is TGTGCCAGCAGCTTACGGCCCTACGAGCAGTACTTC.

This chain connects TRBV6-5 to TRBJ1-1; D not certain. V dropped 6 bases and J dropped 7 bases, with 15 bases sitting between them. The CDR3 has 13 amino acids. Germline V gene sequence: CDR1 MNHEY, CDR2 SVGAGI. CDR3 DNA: TGTGCCAGCAGCCAAACGTGGGTTGGTGAAGCTTTCTTT. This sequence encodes CASSQTWVGEAFF.

DNA of the CDR3: TGTGCCAGCAGCTCACTATACGAGCAGTACTTC. This gives the protein CASSSLYEQYF. The chain has TRBV3-1 (or the pseudogene TRBV3-2) and TRBJ2-7; D unclear. V was shortened by 5 bases and J by 4 bases, with 6 bases between the two germline ends. The V gene's germline CDR1 is LGHDT and CDR2 YNNKEL (reference sequence). The CDR3 extends over 11 amino acids.

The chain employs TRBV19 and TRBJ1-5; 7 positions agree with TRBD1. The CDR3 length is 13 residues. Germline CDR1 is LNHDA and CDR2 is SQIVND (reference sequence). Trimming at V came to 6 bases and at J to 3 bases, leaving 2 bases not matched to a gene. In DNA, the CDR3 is TGTGCCAGTAGGGGACAGCCCAATCAGCCCCAGCATTTT. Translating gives CASRGQPNQPQHF. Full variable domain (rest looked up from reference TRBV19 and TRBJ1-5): DGGITQSPKYLFRKEGQNVTLSCEQNLNHDAMYWYRQDPGQGLRLIYYSQIVNDFQKGDIAEGYSVSREKKESFPLTVTSAQKNPTAFYLCASRGQPNQPQHFGDGTRLSIL.

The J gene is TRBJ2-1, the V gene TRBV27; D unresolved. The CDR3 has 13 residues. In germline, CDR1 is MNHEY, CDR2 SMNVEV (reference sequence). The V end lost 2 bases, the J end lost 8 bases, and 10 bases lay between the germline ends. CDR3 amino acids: CASSLSWVDEQFF. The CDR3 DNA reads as TGTGCCAGCAGTTTAAGTTGGGTGGATGAGCAGTTCTTC.

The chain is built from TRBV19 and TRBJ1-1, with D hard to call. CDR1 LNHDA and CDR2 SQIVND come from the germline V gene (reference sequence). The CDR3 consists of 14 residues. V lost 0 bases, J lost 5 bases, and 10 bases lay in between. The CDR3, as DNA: TGTGCCAGTAGTATAGATACACTTATAACTGAAGCTTTCTTT. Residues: CASSIDTLITEAFF.

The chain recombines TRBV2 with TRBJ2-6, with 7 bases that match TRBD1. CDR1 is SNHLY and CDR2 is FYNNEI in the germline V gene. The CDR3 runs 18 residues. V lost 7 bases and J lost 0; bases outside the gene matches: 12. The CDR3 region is CASTLMGQFHSGANVLTF. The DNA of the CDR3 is TGTGCCAGCACTCTGATGGGACAGTTCCACTCTGGGGCCAACGTCCTGACTTTC.